Below, one T cell receptor beta chain is given with its context. This record comes from a study of T cell changes during pregnancy in multiple sclerosis. Clones were sequenced by immunoSEQ multiplex PCR, and TCRdb holds only the in-frame ones, with some missing. The sample contains over 35,000 clones, 85% to 95% of which appear only once. The CDR3 consists of 16 residues. CDR1 and CDR2 (germline): SEHNR, FQNEAQ (reference sequence). With 7 bases clipped from V and 1 base from J, the junction kept 12 bases outside the gene matches. The chain is built from TRBV7-9 and TRBJ1-2; TRBD1 agrees at 7 bases. Sample: peripheral blood. This receptor was obtained from a female donor with multiple sclerosis, enrolled in a pregnancy study. CDR3 protein: CASTRHWQGGNYGYTF. Here the CDR3 DNA reads TGTGCCAGCACCCGACATTGGCAGGGGGGTAACTATGGCTACACCTTC. Based on the CDR3 plus reference TRBV7-9 and TRBJ1-2, the full variable domain is DTGVSQNPRHKITKRGQNVTFRCDPISEHNRLYWYRQTLGQGPEFLTYFQNEAQLEKSRLLSDRFSAERPKGSFSTLEIQRTEQGDSAMYLCASTRHWQGGNYGYTFGSGTRLTVV.